Shown below are 18 T cell receptor beta chains from a single sample sequenced in a study of shared clonotypes between healthy human individuals. Only in-frame clones appear in the TCRdb table, and some are missing; sequencing was by immunoSEQ multiplex PCR. The table has some 660,000 clones, 55% to 85% seen once. The specimen sequenced was memory CD4+ T cells sorted from blood. The sample's subset: CD45RA-negative fraction. These receptors all stem from a woman in her 30s in good health.

The V and J genes are TRBV6-1 and TRBJ1-5; D uncertain. CDR1 is MNHNS and CDR2 is SASEGT in the germline V gene. CDR3 length: 13 residues. Trimming stripped 3 bases from V and 1 base from J, with 4 bases between. The CDR3 protein is CASSETSNQPQHF. CDR3 in DNA: TGTGCCAGCAGTGAGACCAGCAATCAGCCCCAGCATTTT.

This clone was seen only a few times. This chain connects TRBV18 to TRBJ1-5; TRBD1 is a possible D gene (5 bases). V was trimmed by 2 bases and J by 6 bases, leaving 11 bases between them. Germline-derived CDR1 and CDR2 are KGHSH and LQKENI. The CDR3 spans 14 residues. The CDR3 DNA reads as TGTGCCAGCTCACCAGGCGGGGGGAGTCAGCCCCAGCATTTT. This sequence encodes CASSPGGGSQPQHF.

This clone was seen many times. The chain uses TRBV28 and TRBJ1-1; tentatively, D is TRBD1 (5 bases). From germline, CDR1 is MDHEN and CDR2 SYDVKM. CDR3 length: 14 residues. Trimming removed 7 bases at V and 1 base at J, with 13 bases between. CDR3 loop: CASTGFGGNTEAFF. Written as DNA, the CDR3 is TGTGCCAGCACCGGATTCGGGGGGAACACTGAAGCTTTCTTT. The whole variable domain, remainder taken from reference TRBV28 and TRBJ1-1, is DVKVTQSSRYLVKRTGEKVFLECVQDMDHENMFWYRQDPGLGLRLIYFSYDVKMKEKGDIPEGYSVSREKKERFSLILESASTNQTSMYLCASTGFGGNTEAFFGQGTRLTVV.

CDR3 region: CARKYVLGGASKNIQYF. As DNA, the CDR3 is TGTGCCAGGAAGTATGTTCTCGGGGGGGCGTCCAAAAACATTCAGTACTTC. The chain recombines TRBV19 with TRBJ2-4; 8 bases line up with TRBD2. Germline V lookup: CDR1 LNHDA, CDR2 SQIVND (reference sequence). The CDR3 spans 17 residues. The V gene end was trimmed by 9 bases and the J gene end by 2 bases; junction bases not matched to a gene: 15.

The rearrangement uses TRBV19 and TRBJ1-1; a possible D gene is TRBD1 (5 bases). Trimming stripped 6 bases from V and 0 bases from J, with 11 bases between. Germline CDR1 is LNHDA and CDR2 is SQIVND (reference sequence). The CDR3 extends over 14 amino acids. CDR3 DNA: TGTGCCAGTAGCGACGGGGGGATGAACACTGAAGCTTTCTTT. This gives the protein CASSDGGMNTEAFF. The full variable domain, rest sourced from reference TRBV19 and TRBJ1-1, is DGGITQSPKYLFRKEGQNVTLSCEQNLNHDAMYWYRQDPGQGLRLIYYSQIVNDFQKGDIAEGYSVSREKKESFPLTVTSAQKNPTAFYLCASSDGGMNTEAFFGQGTRLTVV.

The genes are TRBV2 and TRBJ2-6; tentatively, D is TRBD1 or TRBD2 (5 bases each). V lost 4 bases to trimming and J lost 1 base, with 14 bases between them. There are 17 residues in the CDR3. Germline V lookup: CDR1 SNHLY, CDR2 FYNNEI. The CDR3 nucleotides are TGTGCCAGCAGTGCAGACAGTGGGGGATCTGGGGCCAACGTCCTGACTTTC. Translated: CASSADSGGSGANVLTF.

The chain has TRBV6-4 and TRBJ2-3; tentatively, D is TRBD1 or TRBD2 (5 bases each). The CDR3 has 13 residues. Per germline, CDR1 MRHNA and CDR2 SNTAGT. Trimming removed 3 bases at V and 9 bases at J, with 13 bases between. In nucleotides, the CDR3 is TGTGCCAGCAGTGAACAGCCCAGGGAGACGCAGTATTTT. Protein sequence: CASSEQPRETQYF.

With respect to this clone: In the same sample, other DNA sequences code for this CDR3. The gene calls are TRBV28 and TRBJ2-7; D may be TRBD1 or TRBD2 (6 bases each). The CDR3 length is 15 residues. V was shortened by 1 base and J by 4 bases, with 14 bases between the two germline ends. From germline, CDR1 is MDHEN and CDR2 SYDVKM. The CDR3 reads CASSLSGGQIYEQYF. DNA for the CDR3: TGTGCCAGCAGTTTATCTGGGGGGCAGATTTACGAGCAGTACTTC. Looking up the rest from reference TRBV28 and TRBJ2-7 gives the full variable domain: DVKVTQSSRYLVKRTGEKVFLECVQDMDHENMFWYRQDPGLGLRLIYFSYDVKMKEKGDIPEGYSVSREKKERFSLILESASTNQTSMYLCASSLSGGQIYEQYFGPGTRLTVT.

The rearrangement links TRBV4-2 to TRBJ2-4, with 7 nucleotides matching TRBD2. The V and J ends lost 2 bases and 0 bases, in that order; junction bases with no gene match: 4. The CDR3 consists of 16 residues. The germline CDR1 and CDR2 sequences are LGHNA and YNFKEQ. The CDR3 loop is CASSQSSGLAKNIQYF. CDR3 sequence (DNA): TGTGCCAGCAGCCAATCTAGCGGTCTAGCCAAAAACATTCAGTACTTC.

This clone was observed once. This rearrangement joins TRBV28 to TRBJ1-3; the D gene is possibly TRBD1 (5 bases). The CDR3 runs 15 residues. Germline values: CDR1 MDHEN, CDR2 SYDVKM. The V gene lost 2 bases and the J gene lost 0 bases, with 8 bases spanning the gap. As DNA, the CDR3 is TGTGCCAGCAGTTTAAGACAGAGCTCTGGAAACACCATATATTTT. Protein product: CASSLRQSSGNTIYF.

A few counts support this clone. The rearrangement uses TRBV11-2 and TRBJ2-2, with D unclear. The CDR3 loop spans 16 amino acids. Trimming removed 0 bases from V and 2 bases from J, with 10 bases in between. Germline CDR1 SGHAT, CDR2 FQNNGV. CDR3 region: CASSLEVLGNTGELFF. CDR3 sequence (DNA): TGTGCCAGCAGCTTAGAGGTTTTAGGAAACACCGGGGAGCTGTTTTTT.

This clone was seen more than once but under ten times. The chain links TRBV2 to TRBJ1-2; tentative D call: TRBD1 (6 bases). Germline values: CDR1 SNHLY, CDR2 FYNNEI. With 7 bases removed from V and 5 bases from J, the gap between germline ends came to 17 bases. This CDR3 contains 14 residues. Here the CDR3 reads CASTKGGKAYGYTF. CDR3 DNA sequence: TGTGCCAGCACAAAAGGGGGGAAGGCTTATGGCTACACCTTC.

V and J are TRBV2 and TRBJ1-2; 7 nucleotides align to TRBD1. The trim removed 4 bases at V and 2 bases at J, leaving 1 base unmatched. This CDR3 spans 13 amino acids. The germline CDR1 and CDR2 sequences are SNHLY and FYNNEI. CDR3 DNA: TGTGCCAGCAGTGTGGGACAGAACTATGGCTACACCTTC. Translated, it gives CASSVGQNYGYTF.

The chain is built from TRBV29-1 and TRBJ2-3; 11 bases line up with TRBD1. Germline V gene lookup returns CDR1 SQVTM and CDR2 ANQGSEA. This CDR3 comprises 13 residues. J lost 4 bases, V lost 8 bases, and 5 bases had no gene match. The CDR3: CSPDRGLADTQYF. The CDR3 region has the DNA TGCAGCCCGGACAGGGGGCTTGCAGATACGCAGTATTTT.

The chain uses TRBV11-2 and TRBJ2-1; a possible D gene is TRBD1 (6 bases). Trimming stripped 11 bases from V and 2 bases from J, with 16 bases between. CDR3 size: 14 residues. Germline-derived CDR1 and CDR2 are SGHAT and FQNNGV. CDR3 sequence: CASPGASTYNEQFF. CDR3 DNA: TGTGCCTCGCCAGGGGCGAGTACCTACAATGAGCAGTTCTTC.

A remark on this clone: This specimen includes other DNA sequences encoding the same CDR3. The genes are TRBV19 and TRBJ2-7, with 8 bases fitting TRBD1. Germline V gene lookup returns CDR1 LNHDA and CDR2 SQIVND (reference sequence). The CDR3 covers 14 residues. The J segment lost 3 bases and the V segment lost 5 bases, leaving 6 bases of the junction unmatched. In nucleotides, the CDR3 is TGTGCCAGTAGTCCCGGGACAGGACTCTACGAGCAGTACTTC. Amino acid sequence: CASSPGTGLYEQYF.

This clone has a single count. The chain employs TRBV28 and TRBJ1-2; D is ambiguous. The CDR3 extends over 13 amino acids. CDR1 is MDHEN, CDR2 SYDVKM, per germline. V dropped 2 bases and J dropped 4 bases, with 8 bases sitting between them. The CDR3 sequence is CASSLVAAYGYTF. CDR3 DNA: TGTGCCAGCAGTTTAGTGGCAGCCTATGGCTACACCTTC.

Concerning this clone itself: An end of the junction does not agree with germline; a read error may underlie this. The chain combines TRBV7-2 with TRBJ2-1; 7 bases line up with TRBD1. The CDR3 has 15 amino acids. Germline CDR1 and CDR2: SGHTA and FQGNSA. The CDR3 here is CASSRDSQSYNEQFF. CDR3 nucleotide sequence: TGCGCCAGCAGCCGGGACAGTCAGTCCTACAATGAGCAGTTCTTC.